A few counts support the clone carrying this TCR beta chain. The TCR beta CDR3 regions underwent amplification using RNA transcripts as the source. HTBI primers drove first-round RT-PCR of the TCR CDR3. TCRdb redid the calling of the multiplex PCR reads with MiXCR, one entry per CDR3 protein. The sample records under 350,000 distinct CDR3 sequences, 21% being singletons. Diagnosis relied on clinical symptoms, serum thyroxine and TRAb, thyroid ultrasound and orbital computed tomography. This sample stems from a study of T cells in Graves' hyperthyroidism and ophthalmopathy. The origin of this receptor is a woman in her forties or fifties with Graves' hyperthyroidism. The source material was blood.

In DNA, the CDR3 is TGTGCCAGCAGCGTAATGGGACAACTCACCGGGGAGCTGTTTTTT. Translation gives CASSVMGQLTGELFF. This chain connects TRBV9 to TRBJ2-2, with TRBD1 as a possible D gene (6 bases). The V and J ends lost 1 base and 4 bases respectively, with 11 bases between them. CDR3 length: 15 residues. Germline V gene lookup returns CDR1 SGDLS and CDR2 YYNGEE.